This T cell receptor beta chain was documented in a study of graft-versus-host responses after intestinal transplantation. Study-wide background: Tacrolimus plus steroids were given to all recipients for approximately 3 years, preceded by anti-thymocyte globulin induction. General study results and limits: High graft-versus-host to host-versus-graft clonal ratios were found in allografts of patients who had graft-donor T cell macrochimerism. The highest levels of circulating GvH clones went along with early declines in HvG clones after transplant. Recipient marrow held GvH clones, some first seen in ileum or blood.

Turning to this clone: Its antigen is not identified.

Libraries were prepared by immunoSEQ multiplex PCR; TCRdb keeps only in-frame clonotypes and omits some of them. The data hold roughly 81,000 clones, with around 84% observed a single time. The clonotype comes from a human donor who received an intestinal transplant. The source material was unstimulated CD4+ T cells sorted from spleen or lymph node cells, sampled before intestinal transplant.

CDR3 in amino acids: CASSPLTGPTEAFF. CDR3 DNA sequence: TGTGCCAGCAGCCCTCTTACAGGGCCCACTGAAGCTTTCTTT. The chain links TRBV4-2 to TRBJ1-1, with D possibly being TRBD1 (6 bases). V lost 4 bases and J 4 bases, leaving 13 bases between the germline ends. Germline V gene data show CDR1 as LGHNA and CDR2 as YNFKEQ. The CDR3 is 14 amino acids.